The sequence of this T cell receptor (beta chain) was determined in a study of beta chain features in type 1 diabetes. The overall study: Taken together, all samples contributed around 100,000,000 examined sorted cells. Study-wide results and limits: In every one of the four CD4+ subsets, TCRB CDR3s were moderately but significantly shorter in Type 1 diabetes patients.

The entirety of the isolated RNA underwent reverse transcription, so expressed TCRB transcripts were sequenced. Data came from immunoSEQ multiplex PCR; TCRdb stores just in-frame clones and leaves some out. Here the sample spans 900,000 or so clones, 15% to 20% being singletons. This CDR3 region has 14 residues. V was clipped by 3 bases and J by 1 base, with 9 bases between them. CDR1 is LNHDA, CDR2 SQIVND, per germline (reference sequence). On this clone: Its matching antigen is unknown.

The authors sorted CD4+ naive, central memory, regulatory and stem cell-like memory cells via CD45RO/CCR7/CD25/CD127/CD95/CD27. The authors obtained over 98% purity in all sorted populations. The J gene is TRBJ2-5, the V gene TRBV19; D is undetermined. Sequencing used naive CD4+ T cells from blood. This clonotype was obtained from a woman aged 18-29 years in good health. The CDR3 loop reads CASSMVKGQETQYF. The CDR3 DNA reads TGTGCCAGTAGTATGGTAAAGGGCCAAGAGACCCAGTACTTC.